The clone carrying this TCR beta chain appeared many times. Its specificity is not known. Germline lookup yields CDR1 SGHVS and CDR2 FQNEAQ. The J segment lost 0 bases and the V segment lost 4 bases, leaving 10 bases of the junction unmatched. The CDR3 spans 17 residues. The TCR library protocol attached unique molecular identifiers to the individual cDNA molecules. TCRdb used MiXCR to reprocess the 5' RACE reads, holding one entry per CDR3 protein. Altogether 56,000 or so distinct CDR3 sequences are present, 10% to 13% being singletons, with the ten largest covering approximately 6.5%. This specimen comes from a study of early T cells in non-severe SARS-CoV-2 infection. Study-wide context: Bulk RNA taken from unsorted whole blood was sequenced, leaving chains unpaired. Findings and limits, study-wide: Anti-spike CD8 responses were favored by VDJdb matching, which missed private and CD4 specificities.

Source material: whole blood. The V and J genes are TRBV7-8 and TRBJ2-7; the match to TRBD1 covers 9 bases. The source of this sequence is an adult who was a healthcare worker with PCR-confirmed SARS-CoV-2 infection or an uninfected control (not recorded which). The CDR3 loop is CASSSSRMTGGSYEQYF. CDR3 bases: TGTGCCAGCAGCTCTAGCCGGATGACAGGGGGCTCCTACGAGCAGTACTTC.